These 18 T cell receptor beta chains came from one sample sequenced in a study of cytomegalovirus exposure and HLA in healthy donors. The PCR had 60 Vbeta and 13 Jbeta primers. Libraries were prepared by immunoSEQ multiplex PCR; TCRdb keeps only in-frame clonotypes and omits some of them. This sample carries hundreds of thousands of clones, roughly 90% of them seen once, and the ten largest clones take roughly 1%. Sequenced sample: PBMCs. The source is a young woman in good health and CMV-seronegative.

The chain employs TRBV6-6 and TRBJ1-2; D remains ambiguous. The germline gives CDR1 MNHNY, CDR2 SVGAGI (reference sequence). The CDR3 has 11 residues. V lost 2 bases, J lost 9 bases, and 7 bases lay in between. CDR3 coding DNA: TGTGCCAGCAGTTACGGTGGCAGCTACACCTTC. Translating it yields CASSYGGSYTF.

The chain carries TRBV5-6 and TRBJ2-7; 7 positions match TRBD2. Trimming cost V 4 bases and J 7 bases; bases outside gene matches: 8. Germline V gene data show CDR1 as SGHDT and CDR2 as YYEEEE. The CDR3 totals 13 residues. CDR3 DNA sequence: TGTGCCAGCAGCCTTGACGGGGGGAGGGAGCAGTACTTC. Encoded protein: CASSLDGGREQYF.

This clone was seen once. The rearrangement uses TRBV7-2 and TRBJ2-3; D gene ambiguous. The CDR3 is 14 residues long. Trimming pared 0 bases from V and 4 bases from J, leaving 8 bases between. Per germline, CDR1 SGHTA and CDR2 FQGNSA. The CDR3 DNA reads TGTGCCAGCAGCTTAGCTGCGGTGCCAGATACGCAGTATTTT. Its protein product is CASSLAAVPDTQYF.

CDR3 bases: TGTGCCAGCCTTTCCAGGGACAGCCTTAACTATGGCTACACCTTC. This gives the protein CASLSRDSLNYGYTF. The chain has TRBV19 and TRBJ1-2; 7 positions agree with TRBD1. CDR1 and CDR2 (germline): LNHDA, SQIVND (reference sequence). The CDR3 sequence is 15 residues long. V was clipped by 9 bases and J by 1 base; unmatched bases: 11.

Notes on this clone: The sample carries other DNA sequences with the same CDR3. The J gene is TRBJ2-5, the V gene TRBV5-1, with a tentative D call TRBD1 (5 bases). The CDR3 sequence is 13 residues long. The V and J ends lost 0 bases and 2 bases respectively, with 5 bases between them. Per the germline V gene, CDR1 is SGHRS and CDR2 is YFSETQ. CDR3 bases: TGCGCCAGCAGCTTGGGACAGCAAGAGACCCAGTACTTC. Its protein product is CASSLGQQETQYF.

V gene TRBV6-6 combines with J gene TRBJ2-1, with D uncertain. Trimming cost V 0 bases and J 8 bases, with 8 bases left between them. This CDR3 is 13 amino acids long. Germline lookup yields CDR1 MNHNY and CDR2 SVGAGI (reference sequence). CDR3 sequence: CASSYSSRDEQFF. The DNA of the CDR3 is TGTGCCAGCAGTTACTCATCGCGCGATGAGCAGTTCTTC.

This clone was picked up one time. V is TRBV20-1 and J is TRBJ1-3; D is undetermined. The CDR3 contains 11 residues. V was shortened by 2 bases and J by 4 bases, with 3 bases between the two germline ends. Germline V gene sequence: CDR1 DFQATT, CDR2 SNEGSKA (reference sequence). CDR3 protein: CSARQGNTIYF. The CDR3 DNA sequence: TGCAGTGCTAGACAGGGAAACACCATATATTTT.

The chain is built from TRBV13 and TRBJ2-7; 7 nucleotides line up with TRBD1. Germline V lookup: CDR1 PRHDT, CDR2 FYEKMQ (reference sequence). This CDR3 contains 14 residues. V lost 5 bases to trimming and J lost 2 bases; unmatched junction nucleotides: 6. The CDR3 reads CASSRDRDTYEQYF. The CDR3 DNA is TGTGCCAGCAGCAGAGACAGGGATACCTACGAGCAGTACTTC.

The gene calls are TRBV29-1 and TRBJ1-2; tentatively, D is TRBD1 (6 bases). CDR3 size: 14 residues. V dropped 6 bases and J dropped 4 bases, with 18 bases sitting between them. The germline CDR1 and CDR2 sequences are SQVTM and ANQGSEA. CDR3: CSVVDRPSFYGYTF. In DNA, the CDR3 is TGCAGCGTCGTTGACAGGCCTTCTTTCTATGGCTACACCTTC.

The J gene is TRBJ1-5, the V gene TRBV6-6; TRBD1 matches at 7 bases. With V trimmed by 6 bases and J by 7 bases, 9 bases remained unmatched. The CDR3 sequence is 14 residues long. Germline V gives CDR1 MNHNY, CDR2 SVGAGI (reference sequence). The CDR3 nucleotides are TGTGCCAGCAGCCTAGACAGGGATCAACAGCCCCAGCATTTT. It yields the protein CASSLDRDQQPQHF.

The genes are TRBV19 and TRBJ1-1, with D possibly being TRBD1 (6 bases). The CDR3 totals 17 residues. Deletions cut 5 bases from V and 3 bases from J, with 22 bases between. Germline V CDR1 and CDR2: LNHDA, SQIVND (reference sequence). CDR3 DNA: TGTGCCAGTAGTGTTCCGGGACACTACGAAGGGTACACTGAAGCTTTCTTT. Amino acid sequence: CASSVPGHYEGYTEAFF.

V gene TRBV4-1 combines with J gene TRBJ1-1, with D tentatively TRBD1 (5 bases). The CDR3 runs 18 residues. The ends were cut back, 2 bases at V and 2 bases at J, with 21 bases in the middle. In germline, CDR1 is MGHRA, CDR2 YSYEKL. The DNA for the CDR3 is TGCGCCAGCAGCCAAAATCAAAGGGCCCGGGGGGAAAACACTGAAGCTTTCTTT. Translating gives CASSQNQRARGENTEAFF.

The J gene is TRBJ1-1, the V gene TRBV11-3; D unclear. CDR1 and CDR2 from the germline V gene are SGHNT and YENEEA. CDR3 size: 15 residues. The ends were cut back, 5 bases at V and 3 bases at J, with 16 bases in the middle. CDR3 region: CASSPTEGFYTEAFF. The CDR3 nucleotides read TGTGCCAGCAGCCCAACCGAGGGTTTTTACACTGAAGCTTTCTTT.

The gene calls are TRBV7-9 and TRBJ2-1; 9 bases fit TRBD1. CDR3 length: 12 amino acids. The V and J ends lost 7 bases and 12 bases, in that order; junction bases with no gene match: 7. The germline CDR1 and CDR2 sequences are SEHNR and FQNEAQ (reference sequence). The CDR3 reads CASNNPQGAQFF. The CDR3 DNA sequence: TGTGCCAGCAACAACCCACAGGGGGCGCAGTTCTTC.

The chain recombines TRBV9 with TRBJ2-7; D is possibly TRBD1 (6 bases). Trimming removed 4 bases from V and 5 bases from J, with 19 bases in between. This CDR3 spans 15 amino acids. Germline loops: CDR1 SGDLS, CDR2 YYNGEE. The CDR3 spells CASSPTRDTPHEQYF. In nucleotides, the CDR3 is TGTGCCAGCAGCCCTACCCGGGACACTCCACACGAGCAGTACTTC.

The chain joins TRBV2 to TRBJ1-5; D is uncertain. Germline V lookup: CDR1 SNHLY, CDR2 FYNNEI. V was clipped by 3 bases and J by 2 bases, with 8 bases between them. This CDR3 is built from 14 residues. The CDR3, as DNA: TGTGCCAGCAGTGACTGGGGAGGCAATCAGCCCCAGCATTTT. This sequence encodes CASSDWGGNQPQHF.

The rearrangement uses TRBV9 and TRBJ2-5; D is perhaps TRBD1 (5 bases). CDR3 length: 13 residues. Trimming left V 0 bases short and J 3 bases short, with 6 bases between. Germline CDR1 and CDR2: SGDLS and YYNGEE. CDR3 DNA: TGTGCCAGCAGCGTAGGCAGGGAAGAGACCCAGTACTTC. It translates to CASSVGREETQYF.

V gene TRBV7-2 combines with J gene TRBJ1-4; 8 nucleotides match TRBD1. The CDR3 loop spans 15 amino acids. Trimming at V came to 4 bases and at J to 7 bases, leaving 8 bases not matched to a gene. From germline, CDR1 is SGHTA and CDR2 FQGNSA. CDR3 nucleotide sequence: TGTGCCAGCAGCTCTCGGACAGGGAAGAGTGAAAAACTGTTTTTT. Residues: CASSSRTGKSEKLFF.